Each of the 30 T cell receptor beta chains below was sequenced from the same sample in a study of T-cell memory formation after mild COVID-19. One entry per CDR3 protein, called by TCRdb with MiXCR from the 5' RACE reads. Found here are about 560,000 distinct CDR3 sequences, roughly 17% of them singletons; the top ten hold around 7.8%. The sample taken for sequencing was PBMCs or a T cell subset sorted from them (not recorded which). The origin of the receptors is an adult woman who had mild COVID-19 (a few samples of this study predate the infection). Cell type and time point are not known.

There are a few counts of this clonotype. V gene TRBV19 combines with J gene TRBJ1-5; TRBD1 aligns across 9 bases. Trimming removed 5 bases from V and 0 bases from J; junction bases left unmatched: 11. This CDR3 is 18 amino acids long. Per germline, CDR1 LNHDA and CDR2 SQIVND (reference sequence). The CDR3 coding sequence is TGTGCCAGTAGTTCCCTCGGGACAGGGAAATATAGCAATCAGCCCCAGCATTTT. Translated: CASSSLGTGKYSNQPQHF.

The chain recombines TRBV5-1 with TRBJ2-3, with no clear D. The V gene lost 5 bases and the J gene lost 0 bases, with 13 bases spanning the gap. The V gene's germline CDR1 is SGHRS and CDR2 YFSETQ. CDR3 length: 15 residues. CDR3 region: CASRSRSDSTDTQYF. CDR3 bases: TGCGCCAGCAGATCTAGGTCCGATAGCACAGATACGCAGTATTTT. The variable domain in full, completed from reference TRBV5-1 and TRBJ2-3, reads KAGVTQTPRYLIKTRGQQVTLSCSPISGHRSVSWYQQTPGQGLQFLFEYFSETQRNKGNFPGRFSGRQFSNSRSEMNVSTLELGDSALYLCASRSRSDSTDTQYFGPGTRLTVL.

The chain recombines TRBV12-5 with TRBJ1-1; D gene unclear. The CDR3 sequence is 13 residues long. CDR1 is LGHNT and CDR2 is FRNRAP in the germline V gene. V was trimmed by 1 base and J by 3 bases, leaving 6 bases between them. This CDR3 reads CASGLDSYTEAFF. In nucleotides, the CDR3 is TGTGCTAGTGGTTTGGACAGCTACACTGAAGCTTTCTTT.

This clonotype was recorded a few times. The chain is built from TRBV6-5 and TRBJ2-5, with 8 bases fitting TRBD2. CDR1 MNHEY and CDR2 SVGAGI come from the germline V gene. The CDR3 sequence is 13 residues long. V lost 2 bases, J lost 9 bases, and 5 bases stayed unmatched. CDR3 sequence: CASSYAGGVAQYF. CDR3 nucleotide sequence: TGTGCCAGCAGTTACGCGGGGGGAGTCGCCCAGTACTTC.

This rearrangement joins TRBV28 to TRBJ2-7, with D possibly being TRBD1 (6 bases). From germline, CDR1 is MDHEN and CDR2 SYDVKM. V lost 6 bases to trimming and J lost 3 bases, with 15 bases between them. CDR3 size: 14 residues. The CDR3 nucleotides read TGTGCCAGCAGCGCGGTACAGGGAGTCTACGAGCAGTACTTC. This codes for CASSAVQGVYEQYF.

The rearrangement links TRBV20-1 to TRBJ2-5; TRBD2 might be the D (6 bases). This CDR3 is built from 14 residues. The germline V gene encodes CDR1 DFQATT and CDR2 SNEGSKA (reference sequence). Trimming pared 1 base from V and 6 bases from J, leaving 15 bases between. The CDR3 sequence: CSARVAGIRKTQYF. DNA for the CDR3: TGCAGTGCTAGAGTTGCGGGGATTCGTAAGACCCAGTACTTC.

This clonotype was detected a few times. The chain has TRBV4-2 and TRBJ2-1; weak D call: TRBD1 (5 bases). The CDR3 is made up of 16 amino acids. Deletions cut 0 bases from V and 4 bases from J, with 13 bases between. Germline CDR1 and CDR2: LGHNA and YNFKEQ. The CDR3 region has the DNA TGTGCCAGCAGCCAAGAACAGGCGTCAGGTTACAATGAGCAGTTCTTC. Its translation is CASSQEQASGYNEQFF.

This clonotype was counted only a few times. The gene calls are TRBV24-1 and TRBJ2-3; possible D gene TRBD2, 5 bases. From germline, CDR1 is KGHDR and CDR2 SFDVKD. With 9 bases removed from V and 0 bases from J, the gap between germline ends came to 18 bases. CDR3 length: 16 amino acids. The CDR3 sequence is CATPRPPRDSTDTQYF. The CDR3 region has the DNA TGTGCCACCCCCAGACCCCCCCGGGATAGCACAGATACGCAGTATTTT.

This chain joins TRBV24-1 and TRBJ1-2; 8 bases match TRBD1. CDR3 length: 16 amino acids. The J segment lost 2 bases and the V segment lost 5 bases, leaving 9 bases of the junction unmatched. Germline CDR1 and CDR2: KGHDR and SFDVKD. CDR3: CATSGGGTGGNYGYTF. The CDR3 DNA reads as TGTGCCACCAGTGGGGGCGGGACAGGCGGAAACTATGGCTACACCTTC.

The gene calls are TRBV5-1 and TRBJ2-7; D is unresolved. The CDR3 is 15 residues long. Germline-derived CDR1 and CDR2 are SGHRS and YFSETQ. V was trimmed by 4 bases and J by 4 bases, leaving 18 bases between them. CDR3 protein: CASSPEGRSPYEQYF. CDR3 bases: TGCGCCAGCAGCCCAGAAGGCAGGTCCCCTTACGAGCAGTACTTC. Filled out from reference TRBV5-1 and TRBJ2-7, the complete variable domain reads KAGVTQTPRYLIKTRGQQVTLSCSPISGHRSVSWYQQTPGQGLQFLFEYFSETQRNKGNFPGRFSGRQFSNSRSEMNVSTLELGDSALYLCASSPEGRSPYEQYFGPGTRLTVT.

This sequence joins TRBV20-1 and TRBJ2-1; D is unclear. V was clipped by 2 bases and J by 8 bases, with 4 bases between them. CDR3 length: 10 amino acids. Germline CDR1 and CDR2: DFQATT and SNEGSKA (reference sequence). The CDR3 region has the DNA TGCAGTGCTAGAAAGGATGAGCAGTTCTTC. It codes for CSARKDEQFF.

This chain uses TRBV20-1 with TRBJ2-1, with 9 bases aligning to TRBD1. J gave up 12 bases and V 3 bases, and 9 bases lay outside the gene matches. Per the germline V gene, CDR1 is DFQATT and CDR2 is SNEGSKA (reference sequence). CDR3 size: 13 residues. The CDR3: CSASPGTGFWQFF. The CDR3 DNA reads as TGCAGTGCTAGTCCGGGGACAGGGTTTTGGCAGTTCTTC.

This clonotype was recorded a few times. J is TRBJ2-1 and V is TRBV29-1; D may be TRBD2 (6 bases). Germline lookup yields CDR1 SQVTM and CDR2 ANQGSEA. The CDR3 contains 15 residues. Trimming took 7 bases from V and 0 from J, leaving 16 bases between them. CDR3 sequence reads: CSASPGSDSYNEQFF. The CDR3 region has the DNA TGCAGCGCTAGCCCCGGGAGCGACTCCTACAATGAGCAGTTCTTC.

This sequence joins TRBV4-1 and TRBJ1-1; unclear D gene. The CDR3 has 15 residues. Germline CDR1 and CDR2: MGHRA and YSYEKL. With 8 bases removed from V and 3 bases from J, the gap between germline ends came to 19 bases. As DNA, the CDR3 is TGCGCCAGCCACCGGTCGGGGTTTCCCGACACTGAAGCTTTCTTT. Its protein is CASHRSGFPDTEAFF.

This clonotype was seen many times. The genes are TRBV7-2 and TRBJ2-7; TRBD2 aligns across 9 bases. Germline assignment: CDR1 SGHTA and CDR2 FQGNSA. V was clipped by 7 bases and J by 9 bases; unmatched bases: 13. The CDR3 covers 14 residues. The CDR3 nucleotides read TGTGCCAGCACCCTGGGGGGCGGGAGGGCCAGGCAGTACTTC. It translates to CASTLGGGRARQYF.

This clonotype was seen repeatedly, ten times or more. J is TRBJ2-3 and V is TRBV5-1; 11 bases are shared with TRBD2. V trimming: 2 bases; J trimming: 3 bases; junction bases outside the gene matches: 5. The germline gives CDR1 SGHRS, CDR2 YFSETQ. The CDR3 sequence is 16 residues long. The CDR3 bases are TGCGCCAGCAGCTTTTCTAGCGGGAGGATTACAGATACGCAGTATTTT. Its translation: CASSFSSGRITDTQYF.

This clonotype was seen many times. The V and J genes are TRBV5-1 and TRBJ1-1, with a tentative D call TRBD1 (5 bases). V lost 3 bases and J 3 bases, leaving 18 bases between the germline ends. CDR3 length: 16 amino acids. From germline, CDR1 is SGHRS and CDR2 YFSETQ. CDR3 in DNA: TGCGCCAGCAGCTCGGGTGGGCCCGGGACCCACACTGAAGCTTTCTTT. Amino acid sequence: CASSSGGPGTHTEAFF.

Here the CDR3 DNA reads TGTGCCAGCAGTTTATCGCAGGGGTTGCTCTACGAGCAGTACTTC. Its protein is CASSLSQGLLYEQYF. The chain carries TRBV12-3 or TRBV12-4 and TRBJ2-7; D is possibly TRBD1 (6 bases). This CDR3 region has 15 residues. V lost 2 bases and J lost 3, with 14 bases in between.

V and J are TRBV27 and TRBJ2-2; D unresolved. V was clipped by 6 bases and J by 7 bases, with 15 bases between them. The CDR3 covers 14 residues. The germline CDR1 and CDR2 sequences are MNHEY and SMNVEV (reference sequence). The CDR3 DNA is TGTGCCAGCAGATCACCTCAGCGCTACGGGGAGCTGTTTTTT. Its protein is CASRSPQRYGELFF.

The chain links TRBV3-1 to TRBJ1-1; no definite D call. CDR3 size: 11 residues. With 4 bases removed from V and 5 bases from J, the gap between germline ends came to 5 bases. The germline gives CDR1 LGHDT, CDR2 YNNKEL (reference sequence). The CDR3 coding sequence is TGTGCCAGCAGCCGGGCGACTGAAGCTTTCTTT. Protein sequence: CASSRATEAFF.

This clonotype was detected only a few times. This chain joins TRBV11-2 and TRBJ1-2, with D perhaps matching TRBD1 (6 bases). There are 14 residues in the CDR3. Trimming took off 3 bases at V and 8 bases at J, with 16 bases between the two ends. Looked up from germline, CDR1 is SGHAT and CDR2 is FQNNGV. CDR3 region: CASSLNTGKTGYTF. DNA for the CDR3: TGTGCCAGCAGCTTGAATACAGGGAAGACGGGCTACACCTTC.

This clonotype was seen a few times. The V gene is TRBV6-1, the J gene TRBJ1-3, with D unclear. The CDR3 is 15 residues long. Between the trimmed V and J ends, which lost 3 bases and 0 bases, there was a span of 9 bases. The V gene's germline CDR1 is MNHNS and CDR2 SASEGT. The CDR3 region is CASSEPRYSGNTIYF. The CDR3 nucleotides read TGTGCCAGCAGTGAGCCCAGATACTCTGGAAACACCATATATTTT.

The V and J genes are TRBV4-1 and TRBJ2-1; D perhaps matches TRBD2 (6 bases). The germline V and J ends were trimmed by 4 bases and 6 bases, with 16 bases remaining between them. Germline V CDR1 and CDR2: MGHRA, YSYEKL. The CDR3 spans 15 residues. CDR3 in DNA: TGCGCCAGCAGCCCCATAGAGGTCGGGGGCAATGAGCAGTTCTTC. Translating it yields CASSPIEVGGNEQFF.

This clonotype was seen a handful of times. This sequence joins TRBV4-2 and TRBJ2-3; D gene ambiguous. Trimming pared 1 base from V and 4 bases from J, leaving 27 bases between. The CDR3 has 20 amino acids. Germline loops: CDR1 LGHNA, CDR2 YNFKEQ. This CDR3 is CASSQAFKGQPSKRADTQYF. CDR3 sequence (DNA): TGTGCCAGCAGCCAAGCCTTCAAAGGCCAACCAAGTAAACGTGCAGATACGCAGTATTTT.

This clonotype was seen a few times. The chain employs TRBV12-3 or TRBV12-4 and TRBJ1-5; TRBD1 agrees at 9 bases. The CDR3 runs 14 residues. V was clipped by 8 bases and J by 7 bases; unmatched bases: 9. CDR3: CASGQTGGEQPQHF. The CDR3 nucleotides are TGTGCCAGCGGGCAGACAGGGGGGGAACAGCCCCAGCATTTT.

The rearrangement links TRBV29-1 to TRBJ2-7; D is unclear. Germline assignment: CDR1 SQVTM and CDR2 ANQGSEA. CDR3 length: 12 residues. V gave up 7 bases and J gave up 1 base, with 11 bases separating them. The CDR3 loop reads CSARAVSYEQYF. The CDR3 DNA sequence: TGCAGCGCCCGGGCCGTATCCTACGAGCAGTACTTC.

The rearrangement joins TRBV5-5 to TRBJ1-2; no firm D call. Germline V gene data show CDR1 as SGHKS and CDR2 as YYEKEE (reference sequence). The length of the CDR3 is 18 residues. The V and J ends lost 1 base and 1 base respectively, with 20 bases between them. The CDR3 region is CASSLSLTQHTDNYGYTF. In nucleotides, the CDR3 is TGTGCCAGCAGCTTGTCCCTCACGCAGCACACGGATAACTATGGCTACACCTTC.

The chain is built from TRBV5-1 and TRBJ2-7, with a possible D match to TRBD2 (6 bases). Germline V gives CDR1 SGHRS, CDR2 YFSETQ. V was clipped by 4 bases and J by 3 bases, with 17 bases between them. This CDR3 has 15 amino acids. CDR3 protein: CASSPAGTANYEQYF. The CDR3 DNA reads as TGCGCCAGCAGCCCCGCCGGGACTGCGAACTACGAGCAGTACTTC.

This sequence joins TRBV24-1 and TRBJ2-7; 12 bases fit TRBD1. The V gene's germline CDR1 is KGHDR and CDR2 SFDVKD. CDR3 length equals 13 residues. V gave up 9 bases and J gave up 5 bases; unmatched junction bases: 4. The CDR3: CATRGQGADEQYF. The DNA for the CDR3 is TGTGCCACCCGGGGACAGGGGGCGGACGAGCAGTACTTC.

The chain has TRBV4-3 and TRBJ2-7, with a possible D match to TRBD1 (6 bases). The CDR3 sequence is 14 residues long. V was cut by 1 base and J by 4 bases, with 11 bases left in between. Germline CDR1 LGHNA, CDR2 YSLEER. The CDR3 loop is CASSQGHREYEQYF. For the CDR3, the DNA is TGCGCCAGCAGCCAAGGTCACAGGGAATACGAGCAGTACTTC.